This T cell receptor beta chain was captured in a study of CD8 T cells in Susac syndrome. In regard to this clonotype: As yet, its antigen is unknown.

Reverse transcription used about 0.45 to 1 ug RNA and random hexamers. Amplification of TCR beta CDR3 used immunoSEQ multiplex PCR across 54 Vbeta and 13 Jbeta. TCRdb used MiXCR to reprocess the immunoSEQ multiplex PCR reads, holding one entry per CDR3 protein. The sample lists approximately 230,000 distinct CDR3 sequences; 93% were seen once. Per germline, CDR1 SEHNR and CDR2 FQNEAQ (reference sequence). There are 14 residues in the CDR3. V was cut by 1 base and J by 2 bases, with 8 bases left in between. Points from the study as a whole: As the study acknowledged, the number of individuals who were part of its TCR sequencing and HLA analysis was relatively small.

The clonotype originates from a human donor with multiple sclerosis. Sequencing was carried out using CD4+ T cells from PBMCs. The chain carries TRBV7-9 and TRBJ2-5; the D gene is possibly TRBD2 (6 bases). CDR3 sequence: CASSLGAGQETQYF. The CDR3 DNA reads as TGTGCCAGCAGCTTAGGTGCGGGACAAGAGACCCAGTACTTC. Using reference TRBV7-9 and TRBJ2-5 for the parts outside the CDR3, the full variable domain is DTGVSQNPRHKITKRGQNVTFRCDPISEHNRLYWYRQTLGQGPEFLTYFQNEAQLEKSRLLSDRFSAERPKGSFSTLEIQRTEQGDSAMYLCASSLGAGQETQYFGPGTRLLVL.